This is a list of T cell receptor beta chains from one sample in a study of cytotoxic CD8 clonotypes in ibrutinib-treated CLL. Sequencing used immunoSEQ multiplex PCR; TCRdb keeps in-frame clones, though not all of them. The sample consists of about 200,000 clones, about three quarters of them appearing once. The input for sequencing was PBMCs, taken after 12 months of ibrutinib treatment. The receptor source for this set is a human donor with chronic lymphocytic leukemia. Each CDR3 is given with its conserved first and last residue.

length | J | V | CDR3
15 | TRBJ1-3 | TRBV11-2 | CASSSRGPSGNTIYF
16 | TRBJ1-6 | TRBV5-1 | CASSLQTSSYNSPLHF
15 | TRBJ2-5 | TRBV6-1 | CASSENHFRGETQYF
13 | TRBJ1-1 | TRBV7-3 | CASRLQRNTEAFF
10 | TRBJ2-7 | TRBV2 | CASKQSEQYF
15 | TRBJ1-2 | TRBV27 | CASSLYRGLGYGYTF
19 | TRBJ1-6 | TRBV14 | CASSPRTGTDRTYNSPLHF
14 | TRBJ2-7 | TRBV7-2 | CASSPRPYRGEQYF
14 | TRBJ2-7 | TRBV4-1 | CASSQAGLAYEQYF
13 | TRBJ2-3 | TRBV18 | CASSTPGLDTQYF
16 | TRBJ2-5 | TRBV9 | CASSAPSRAGVETQYF
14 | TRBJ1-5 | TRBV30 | CAWSDDTTGGPQHF
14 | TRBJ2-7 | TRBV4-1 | CASSQVGGRGEQYF
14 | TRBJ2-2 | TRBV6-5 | CASRGQVDTGELFF
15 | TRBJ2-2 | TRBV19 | CASSMGHLNTGELFF
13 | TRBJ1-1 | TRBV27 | CASSTQGNTEAFF
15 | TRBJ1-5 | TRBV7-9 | CASSSTGIGNQPQHF
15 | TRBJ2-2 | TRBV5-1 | CASRLAGGDTGELFF
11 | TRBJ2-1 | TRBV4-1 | CASSHDNEQFF
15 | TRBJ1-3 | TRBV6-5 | CASSYDRHPGNTIYF
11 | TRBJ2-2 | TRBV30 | CAWLDGGELFF
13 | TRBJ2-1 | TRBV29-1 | CSGVGQGRYEQFF
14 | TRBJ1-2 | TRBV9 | CASSPRQINYGYTF
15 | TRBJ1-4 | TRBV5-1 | CASSPQGIVYEKLFF
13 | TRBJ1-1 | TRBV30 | CAWSEQVNTEAFF
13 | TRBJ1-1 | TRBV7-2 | CASSLVINTEAFF
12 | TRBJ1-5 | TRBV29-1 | CSVQGRGQPQHF
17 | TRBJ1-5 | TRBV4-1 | CASSQRGTGYSNQPQHF
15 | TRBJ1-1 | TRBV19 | CASSIGQRGWAEAFF
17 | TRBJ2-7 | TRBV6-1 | CASSEPDRAPSTYEQYF
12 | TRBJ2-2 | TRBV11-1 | CASSSNTGELFF
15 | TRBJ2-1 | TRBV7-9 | CASSAQGETYNEQFF
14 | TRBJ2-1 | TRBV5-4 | CASSFSSSYNEQFF
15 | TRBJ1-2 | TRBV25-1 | CASSESGADNYGYTF